The rows below give T cell receptor beta chains drawn from one sample of a study of radiotherapy plus CTLA-4 blockade in lung cancer. Data came from immunoSEQ multiplex PCR; TCRdb stores just in-frame clones and leaves some out. The sample contains more than 55,000 clones, around 80% of which appear only once. The sequencing here drew on peripheral blood, taken from a patient treated with radiotherapy plus ipilimumab. The receptors originated from a human donor with non-small cell lung cancer who had a partial response to radiotherapy plus ipilimumab. Both conserved end residues are trimmed from each CDR3. The listing skips clone size in some rows; elsewhere it reads once, few, many or a size class.

v_gene | abundance | CDR3aa
TRBV9 | . | ASSVGQYNEQF
TRBV7-9 | . | ASSLGGGMDSPLH
TRBV20-1 | . | SAAVREQY
TRBV4-1 | . | ASSQEQGSWNTEAF
TRBV15 | . | ATSSTSVSETQY
TRBV5-6 | . | ASSLGGAYNSPLH
TRBV5-4 | . | ASSFPGQMNTEAF
TRBV5-5 | few | ASSLGVTKGEQY
TRBV28 | . | ASNPTGVSGELF
TRBV21-1 | . | ASSTYDRELFGNTIY
TRBV11-2 | . | ASSFGVGTGETQLF
TRBV5-1 | . | ASSTGLEQF
TRBV10-3 | . | AISELSGSYEQY
TRBV5-4 | . | ASSPGGGARRTEAF
TRBV7-5 | . | VRSPGQVNTEAF
TRBV25-1 | many | ASKSGGWSPLH
TRBV19 | . | ASSPGQGAVSNQPQH
TRBV29-1 | . | SVEGTSTYEQY
TRBV9 | . | ASRLGGTGELF
TRBV19 | . | ASSMYGSGGNTEAF
TRBV5-5 | . | ASSRRTDNTEAF
TRBV29-1 | once | SGRQINTGELF